The TCR beta chain described here comes from a study of cytomegalovirus exposure and HLA in healthy donors. The CDR3 covers 15 residues. The germline gives CDR1 MNHEY, CDR2 SVGAGI. V was clipped by 2 bases and J by 0 bases, with 11 bases between them. Study-wide results and caveats: Analyzed later, association rates of TCRs varied across HLA loci, with DRB1 most and HLA-C fewest.

PCR involved 60 Vbeta and 13 Jbeta primers. Here immunoSEQ multiplex PCR was the method, and the copy in TCRdb shows in-frame clones only, minus some. The sample includes about 210,000 clones, over 65% of them seen just once. On this clone itself: Its antigen remains unknown.

Sequencing used PBMCs. The origin of this receptor is a man aged 35 to 55 in good health and CMV-seropositive. This sequence joins TRBV6-5 and TRBJ2-7, with a possible D match to TRBD2 (5 bases). CDR3 sequence (DNA): TGTGCCAGCAGTTACCAGGCAGCGGCCTCCTACGAGCAGTACTTC. Encoded protein: CASSYQAAASYEQYF.